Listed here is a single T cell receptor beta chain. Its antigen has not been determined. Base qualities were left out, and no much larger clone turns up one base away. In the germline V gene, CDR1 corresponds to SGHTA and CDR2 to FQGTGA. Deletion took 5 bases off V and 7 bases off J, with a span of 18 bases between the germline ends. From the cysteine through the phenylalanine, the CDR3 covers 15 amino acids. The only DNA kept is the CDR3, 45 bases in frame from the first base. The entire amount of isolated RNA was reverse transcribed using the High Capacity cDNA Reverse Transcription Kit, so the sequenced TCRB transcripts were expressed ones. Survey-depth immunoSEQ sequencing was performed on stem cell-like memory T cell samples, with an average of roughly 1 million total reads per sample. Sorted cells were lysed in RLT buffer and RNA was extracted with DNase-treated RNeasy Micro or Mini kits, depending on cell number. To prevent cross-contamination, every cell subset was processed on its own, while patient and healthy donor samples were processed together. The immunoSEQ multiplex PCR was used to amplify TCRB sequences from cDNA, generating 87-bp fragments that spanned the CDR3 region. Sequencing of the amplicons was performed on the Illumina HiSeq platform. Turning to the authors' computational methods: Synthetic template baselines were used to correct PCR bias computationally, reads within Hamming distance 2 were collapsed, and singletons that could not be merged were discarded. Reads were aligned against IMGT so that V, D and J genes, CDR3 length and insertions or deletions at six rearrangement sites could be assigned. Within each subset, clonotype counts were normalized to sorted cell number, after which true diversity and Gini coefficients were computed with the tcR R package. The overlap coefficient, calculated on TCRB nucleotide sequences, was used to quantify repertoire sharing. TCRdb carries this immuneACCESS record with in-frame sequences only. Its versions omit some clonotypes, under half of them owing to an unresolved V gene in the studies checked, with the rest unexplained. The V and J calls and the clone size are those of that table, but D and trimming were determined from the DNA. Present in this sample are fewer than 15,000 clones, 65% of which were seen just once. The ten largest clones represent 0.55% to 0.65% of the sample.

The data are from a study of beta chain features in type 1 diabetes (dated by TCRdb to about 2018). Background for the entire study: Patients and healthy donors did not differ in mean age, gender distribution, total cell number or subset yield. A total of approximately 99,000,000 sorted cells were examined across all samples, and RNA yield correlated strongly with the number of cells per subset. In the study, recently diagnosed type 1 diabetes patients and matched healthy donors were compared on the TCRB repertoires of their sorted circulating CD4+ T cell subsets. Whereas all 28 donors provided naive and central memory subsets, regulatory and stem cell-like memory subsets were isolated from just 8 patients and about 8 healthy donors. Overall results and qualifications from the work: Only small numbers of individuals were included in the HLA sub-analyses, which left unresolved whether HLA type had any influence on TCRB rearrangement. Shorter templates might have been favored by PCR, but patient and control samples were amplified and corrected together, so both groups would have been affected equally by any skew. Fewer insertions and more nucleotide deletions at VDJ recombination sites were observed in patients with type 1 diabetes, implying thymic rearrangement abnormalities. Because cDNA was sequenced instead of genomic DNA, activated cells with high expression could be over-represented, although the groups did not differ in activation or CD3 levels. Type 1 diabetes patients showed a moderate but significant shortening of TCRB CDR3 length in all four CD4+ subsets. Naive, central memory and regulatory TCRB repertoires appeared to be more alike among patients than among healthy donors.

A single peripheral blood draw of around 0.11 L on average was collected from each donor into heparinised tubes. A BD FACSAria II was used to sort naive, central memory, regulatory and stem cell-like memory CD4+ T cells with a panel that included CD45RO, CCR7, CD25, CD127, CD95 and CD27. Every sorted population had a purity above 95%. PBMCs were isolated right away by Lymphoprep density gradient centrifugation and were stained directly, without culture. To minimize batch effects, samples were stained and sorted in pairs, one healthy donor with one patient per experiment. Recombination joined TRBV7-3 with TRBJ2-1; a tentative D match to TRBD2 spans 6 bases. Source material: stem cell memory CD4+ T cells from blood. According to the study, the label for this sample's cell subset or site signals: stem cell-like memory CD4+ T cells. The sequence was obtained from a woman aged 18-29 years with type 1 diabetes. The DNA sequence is TGTGCCAGCAGCCTCGGGGGTCCCGGTGCGAATGAGCAGTTCTTC. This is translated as CASSLGGPGANEQFF. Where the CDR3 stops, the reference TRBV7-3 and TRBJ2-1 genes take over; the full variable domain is GAGVSQTPSNKVTEKGKYVELRCDPISGHTALYWYRQSLGQGPEFLIYFQGTGAADDSGLPNDRFFAVRPEGSVSTLKIQRTERGDSAVYLCASSLGGPGANEQFFGPGTRLTVL.